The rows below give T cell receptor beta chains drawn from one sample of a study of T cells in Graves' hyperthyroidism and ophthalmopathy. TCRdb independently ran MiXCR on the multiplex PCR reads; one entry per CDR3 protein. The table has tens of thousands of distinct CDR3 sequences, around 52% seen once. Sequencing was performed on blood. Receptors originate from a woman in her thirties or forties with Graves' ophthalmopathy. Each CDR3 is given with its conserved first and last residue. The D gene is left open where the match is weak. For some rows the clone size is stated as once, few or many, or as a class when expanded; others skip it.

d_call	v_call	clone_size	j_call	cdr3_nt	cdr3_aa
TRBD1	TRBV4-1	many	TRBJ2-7	TGCGCCAGCAGCCAAGGGACAGGGGTAAGGGAGCAGTACTTC	CASSQGTGVREQYF
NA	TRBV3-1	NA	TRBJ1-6	TGTGCCAGCAGCCAAAGTGTGATCCGGTGGGGCCGAAATTCACCCCTCCACTTT	CASSQSVIRWGRNSPLHF
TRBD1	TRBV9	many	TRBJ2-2	TGTGCCAGCAGCGCCGAGACAGGGTTCGGGGAGCTGTTTTTT	CASSAETGFGELFF
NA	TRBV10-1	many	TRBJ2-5	TGCGCCAGCAGTGAGTCGATGTCGGGGGCCCAAGAGACCCAGTACTTC	CASSESMSGAQETQYF
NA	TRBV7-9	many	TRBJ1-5	TGTGCCAGCAGCTTAGGACAGAATCAGCCCCAGCATTTT	CASSLGQNQPQHF
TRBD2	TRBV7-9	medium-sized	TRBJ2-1	TGTGCCAGCAAGGCTAGCGGGAGCAGGGATGAGCAGTTCTTC	CASKASGSRDEQFF
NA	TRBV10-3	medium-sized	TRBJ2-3	TGTGCCATCAGGGGGAGCGGGAGCACAGATACGCAGTATTTT	CAIRGSGSTDTQYF
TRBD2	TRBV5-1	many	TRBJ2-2	TGCGCCAGCAGCTTGGGAGCTAGCGGGGGGCAGAACACCGGGGAGCTGTTTTTT	CASSLGASGGQNTGELFF
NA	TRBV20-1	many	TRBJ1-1	TGCAGTGCTAGAGCAGGTGTTGGGGGCACTGAAGCTTTCTTT	CSARAGVGGTEAFF
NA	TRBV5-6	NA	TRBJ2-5	TGTGCCAGCAGCTTGGCATGGGAGACCCAGTACTTC	CASSLAWETQYF
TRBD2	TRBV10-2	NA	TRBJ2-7	TGCGCCAGCAGGTCAGGACTAGCGGGAGGGACCAGGCAAAACGAGCAGTACTTC	CASRSGLAGGTRQNEQYF
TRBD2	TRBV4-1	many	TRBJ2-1	TGCGCCAGCAGCCAGCCTACTAGCGGGAGCCGTAATGAGCAGTTCTTC	CASSQPTSGSRNEQFF
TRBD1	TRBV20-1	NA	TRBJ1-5	TGCAGTGCAAGACAGGGAAGCTCTCAGCCCCAGCATTTT	CSARQGSSQPQHF
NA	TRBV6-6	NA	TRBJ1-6	TGTGCCAGCGGGTCACAGGATTCACCCCTCCACTTT	CASGSQDSPLHF
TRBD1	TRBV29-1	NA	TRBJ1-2	TGCAGCGGCTCCGGGACAGACTATGGCTACACCTTC	CSGSGTDYGYTF
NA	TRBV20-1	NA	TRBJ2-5	TGCAGTGCTAGAGGGGAGACCCAGTACTTC	CSARGETQYF
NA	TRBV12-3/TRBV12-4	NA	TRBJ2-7	TGTGCCAGCAGTTTGGCCTTCCCTAGCCCCGGGGGCGAGCAGTACTTC	CASSLAFPSPGGEQYF
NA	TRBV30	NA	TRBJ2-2	TGTGCCTGGAGTGACCTCGGGGCTCGTACCGGGGAGCTGCTTTTT	CAWSDLGARTGELLF
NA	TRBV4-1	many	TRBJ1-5	TGCGCCAGCAGCCAAGATGCACCTAGCAATCAGCCCCAGCATTTT	CASSQDAPSNQPQHF